This paragraph covers one TCR beta chain sequence. Primers: 60 Vbeta forward and 13 Jbeta reverse. Generated by immunoSEQ multiplex PCR, the TCRdb table keeps only in-frame clones and is missing some. Seen here are around 140,000 clones, 80% observed once, and the top ten hold 4.5% to 5.5%. The data derive from a study of cytomegalovirus exposure and HLA in healthy donors. V shed 5 bases, J shed 4 bases, and the junction held 9 bases outside the gene matches. Looked up from germline, CDR1 is SEHNR and CDR2 is FQNEAQ (reference sequence). The CDR3 has 16 amino acids. The rearrangement uses TRBV7-9 and TRBJ1-5; 9 bases map to TRBD1. The specimen was PBMCs. The TCR originated in a man aged 35 to 55 in good health and CMV-seronegative. CDR3 sequence reads: CASSPGQGTYNQPQHF. Here the CDR3 DNA reads TGTGCCAGCAGCCCCGGACAGGGGACCTATAATCAGCCCCAGCATTTT.